Below are 16 T cell receptor beta chains sequenced from a single sample in a study of T cells after yellow fever vaccination. TCRdb re-derived calls from the 5' RACE reads in MiXCR, one entry per CDR3 protein. Of over 300,000 distinct CDR3 sequences in the sample, about 3.5% were seen once. The sequenced sample was PBMCs, obtained on the day of the yellow fever booster vaccination. These TCRs come from a man between 18 and 35 years old who received the YFV17D yellow fever vaccine.

The rearrangement joins TRBV5-1 to TRBJ2-3; D not resolved. The CDR3 runs to 16 residues. CDR1 is SGHRS and CDR2 is YFSETQ in the germline V gene. The V and J ends lost 0 bases and 0 bases respectively, with 11 bases between them. The CDR3 loop is CASSLATPSSTDTQYF. The CDR3 DNA reads TGCGCCAGCAGCTTGGCTACACCTTCTAGCACAGATACGCAGTATTTT.

This clonotype was detected many times. The CDR3 region is CASSFGQGDEQYF. In DNA, the CDR3 is TGTGCCAGCAGCTTCGGGCAGGGCGACGAGCAGTACTTC. The chain joins TRBV7-9 to TRBJ2-7; the D gene is possibly TRBD1 (5 bases). V lost 3 bases and J lost 5, with 11 bases in between. Germline CDR1 and CDR2: SEHNR and FQNEAQ (reference sequence). CDR3 length: 13 residues.

The chain is built from TRBV7-6 and TRBJ2-1; maybe TRBD1 (6 bases). This CDR3 contains 12 residues. The V end was cut by 5 bases, the J end by 7 bases, with 9 bases between. Per the germline V gene, CDR1 is SGHVS and CDR2 is FNYEAQ. The CDR3 DNA reads as TGTGCCAGCAGCCACAGGGAGAATGAGCAGTTCTTC. Protein sequence: CASSHRENEQFF.

The chain is built from TRBV30 and TRBJ2-7, with D perhaps TRBD1 (6 bases). Trimming pared 5 bases from V and 0 bases from J, leaving 11 bases between. The CDR3 loop spans 13 amino acids. CDR1 GTSNPN and CDR2 SVGIG come from the germline V gene (reference sequence). In DNA form, the CDR3 reads TGTGCCTGGGGGGACATTCGCTCCTACGAGCAGTACTTC. Protein: CAWGDIRSYEQYF.

This clonotype was seen ten or more times. CDR3 protein: CASSFSSRGETQYF. The CDR3 region has the DNA TGTGCCAGCAGCTTCAGTTCCCGGGGAGAGACCCAGTACTTC. This chain connects TRBV27 to TRBJ2-5, with a tentative D call TRBD2 (5 bases). The ends were cut back, 6 bases at V and 4 bases at J, with 15 bases in the middle. The CDR3 loop spans 14 amino acids. Per germline, CDR1 MNHEY and CDR2 SMNVEV (reference sequence).

This clonotype was recorded many times. CDR3 region: CASSFGRGGAYGYTF. CDR3 DNA: TGTGCCAGCAGCTTTGGGAGAGGGGGCGCTTATGGCTACACCTTC. This chain uses TRBV7-9 with TRBJ1-2; 7 positions match TRBD1. From germline, CDR1 is SEHNR and CDR2 FQNEAQ (reference sequence). This CDR3 has 15 residues. Trimming at V came to 3 bases and at J to 5 bases, leaving 9 bases not matched to a gene.

This clonotype has only a few counts. This rearrangement joins TRBV7-6 to TRBJ2-1; TRBD2 aligns across 13 bases. The ends lost 5 bases at V and 1 base at J; junction bases unmatched: 5. Germline-derived CDR1 and CDR2 are SGHVS and FNYEAQ. CDR3 length equals 17 residues. This chain's CDR3 is CASSPTSGGPSYNEQFF. The CDR3 DNA reads as TGTGCCAGCAGCCCGACTAGCGGGGGGCCTTCCTACAATGAGCAGTTCTTC.

The sample holds a few counts of this clonotype. The chain carries TRBV14 and TRBJ2-3; 11 nucleotides agree with TRBD2. This CDR3 contains 18 residues. From germline, CDR1 is SGHDN and CDR2 FVKESK. V shed 2 bases and J 8 bases; nucleotides not matched to a gene: 15. CDR3 DNA sequence: TGTGCCAGCAGCCAACCCCTGACTAGCGGGGAAGTACGTGGTACGCAGTATTTT. It yields the protein CASSQPLTSGEVRGTQYF.

This clonotype was counted between two and nine times. The chain employs TRBV7-2 and TRBJ1-1; the D is unclear. The CDR3 is 14 residues long. V lost 5 bases to trimming and J lost 3 bases, with 13 bases between them. Germline V gives CDR1 SGHTA, CDR2 FQGNSA. CDR3 in amino acids: CASSRSGEYTEAFF. DNA of the CDR3: TGTGCCAGCAGCCGTTCCGGGGAGTACACTGAAGCTTTCTTT.

This clonotype was counted many times. The chain is built from TRBV6-5 and TRBJ2-3; 7 bases align to TRBD2. This CDR3 contains 14 residues. J was trimmed by 6 bases and V by 6 bases; bases with no gene match: 9. From germline, CDR1 is MNHEY and CDR2 SVGAGI. In DNA, the CDR3 is TGTGCCAGCAGGACCTCAGGCGGGGGTGATACGCAGTATTTT. This codes for CASRTSGGGDTQYF.

In this sample, this clonotype turned up many times. The chain combines TRBV7-7 with TRBJ2-5; D remains unclear. Trimming took 3 bases from V and 2 from J, leaving 10 bases between them. The CDR3 spans 14 residues. Germline V CDR1 and CDR2: SSHAT, FNYEAQ (reference sequence). The CDR3: CASSLLGKQETQYF. The CDR3, as DNA: TGTGCCAGCAGCTTGTTGGGGAAACAAGAGACCCAGTACTTC.

This clonotype has at least ten counts. J is TRBJ1-1 and V is TRBV7-9, with a weak D call TRBD1 (5 bases). With 5 bases removed from V and 0 bases from J, the gap between germline ends came to 16 bases. This CDR3 region has 16 residues. The germline V gene encodes CDR1 SEHNR and CDR2 FQNEAQ (reference sequence). The CDR3 DNA sequence: TGTGCCAGCAGCGGGGCGGGCGGCAGCCTGAACACTGAAGCTTTCTTT. Translating it yields CASSGAGGSLNTEAFF. The whole variable domain, filled in from reference TRBV7-9 and TRBJ1-1, reads DTGVSQNPRHKITKRGQNVTFRCDPISEHNRLYWYRQTLGQGPEFLTYFQNEAQLEKSRLLSDRFSAERPKGSFSTLEIQRTEQGDSAMYLCASSGAGGSLNTEAFFGQGTRLTVV.

This clonotype was observed at least ten times. V gene TRBV30 combines with J gene TRBJ2-4; D is unclear. V was cut by 2 bases and J by 12 bases, with 17 bases left in between. This CDR3 has 13 amino acids. Germline V gene lookup returns CDR1 GTSNPN and CDR2 SVGIG (reference sequence). The CDR3 coding sequence is TGTGCCTGGAGTACTCACCACCCCGGGCCTCAGTACTTC. Residues: CAWSTHHPGPQYF.

This clonotype was seen many times. The chain joins TRBV4-3 to TRBJ2-1; 13 positions agree with TRBD2. This CDR3 has 17 residues. Germline V gene data show CDR1 as LGHNA and CDR2 as YSLEER. V lost 4 bases and J lost 7; bases outside the gene matches: 10. In nucleotides, the CDR3 is TGCGCCAGCAGCCCGGCCACCGGGACTAGCGGGACTAATGAGCAGTTCTTC. Amino acid sequence: CASSPATGTSGTNEQFF.

This clonotype was detected ten times or more. The chain carries TRBV5-1 and TRBJ2-1; 11 bases map to TRBD2. Germline lookup yields CDR1 SGHRS and CDR2 YFSETQ. The CDR3 has 17 amino acids. V lost 0 bases and J lost 2; bases outside the gene matches: 4. The CDR3 sequence is CASSLGLAGRTYNEQFF. The CDR3 DNA reads TGCGCCAGCAGCTTGGGACTAGCGGGGAGAACCTACAATGAGCAGTTCTTC.

The gene calls are TRBV20-1 and TRBJ2-5, with TRBD2 as a possible D gene (6 bases). The CDR3 loop spans 13 amino acids. Germline lookup yields CDR1 DFQATT and CDR2 SNEGSKA (reference sequence). As DNA, the CDR3 is TGCAGCATAGCGGCGACTTCCCAAGAGACCCAGTACTTC. The encoded protein is CSIAATSQETQYF.